The sequence of this T cell receptor (beta chain) was determined in a study of identical twins (dated by TCRdb to the mid-2010s). Study-wide context: The study deep-sequenced TCR alpha and beta repertoires from monozygotic twins, unrelated adults of various ages and cord blood to test whether fetal clonotypes persist. Replicate twin experiments were performed at different times using different library preparation protocols to rule out contamination. Broad study findings and their caveats: Recombination models systematically underestimated out-of-frame TCR alpha sharing in monozygotic twins but agreed with sharing between unrelated individuals. A weaker excess of twin sharing was found in beta out-of-frame sequences because the signal-to-noise ratio was lowered by fewer shared sequences. Fewer insertions were carried by abundant cord blood beta clonotypes; a weaker similar trend was observed in young adult naive repertoires, while no such trend was observed in memory repertoires. Compared with coincidental sharing between unrelated individuals, out-of-frame TCR alpha sequences shared between twins had an excess of sequences with low generation probability. Because the same donors could not be followed over many years, the conclusions depended on cross-sectional statistical analysis. Invariant T cells such as MAIT and iNKT could partly confound zero-insertion analyses, although diverse VJ usage argued against such confounding for most clonotypes.

All donors were healthy Caucasians. Three pairs of female monozygotic twins, all aged about 18 to 29 years, made up the twin cohort. CD4+ and CD8+ T cell populations were isolated with positive isolation kits from Invitrogen. Worth noting for this clonotype: It lacks a known antigen. Qualities for individual bases were not recorded, and no much larger clone is one base off.

From cysteine to phenylalanine, the CDR3 is 14 amino acids long. The read is trimmed to its CDR3 DNA, 42 bases read in frame from base 1. From a lookup of the germline V gene (reference sequence), CDR1 and CDR2 are DFQATT and SNEGSKA. Between the V and J ends, shortened by 2 bases and 2 bases respectively, the junction contains 12 bases. Libraries were made using 5' RACE. Sequenced using an Illumina HiSeq 2000. A universal primer binding site was added through template switching, and the final cDNA carried a unique molecular identifier so that TCR cDNA molecules could be counted accurately. First-strand cDNA for TCR alpha and beta chains was synthesized from specific primers in the conserved constant-segment region. Each cDNA library was double barcoded, with a SMART-Mk sample barcode plus Illumina barcodes, to control for contamination. TruSeq adapter sequences along with Illumina sample barcodes were introduced in two successive PCR steps. The Illumina HiSeq platform was used with custom primers to sequence TCR alpha and beta cDNA libraries. Per the authors' processing: Raw reads were processed with MiGEC to extract unique molecular identifiers, and MiXCR was used to determine CDR3 positions. Recombination models were inferred per individual with the repgenHMM and IGoR tools using an EM algorithm. Shared clonotype analysis was performed with the tcR package in R, normalizing sharing by the product of cloneset sizes. To study raw recombination free of thymic and clonal selection effects, out-of-frame nonproductive sequences were analyzed. TCRdb's own reprocessing of the public reads used fastp at Q25 and MiXCR and kept productive beta chains. Under each unique CDR3 protein, matching rows form one entry showing the most common genes and DNA. These V and J calls are TCRdb output, not the study's own analysis. The sample yields approximately 500,000 distinct CDR3 sequences; approximately 16% were counted once. About 0.47% of the sample belongs to the ten largest clones.

A further study also used this sample, focusing on yellow fever vaccine responses in identical twins. As described in the second report: The T cell response to vaccination in identical twins was reported by the authors to appear partly convergent and partly personalized. In the study, vaccine-responding T cell clones were precisely tracked in identical twins.

The sample consisted of CD4+ T cells sorted from blood. The chain uses TRBV20-1 and TRBJ1-2; 5 matching bases give a weak D call of TRBD1. This receptor was obtained from a woman between 18 and 29 years old in good health. The CDR3 reads as follows: CSARSDSANYGYTF. The sequence in DNA is TGCAGTGCTAGATCCGACAGCGCGAACTATGGCTACACCTTC.